The next 17 T cell receptor beta chains were all read from a single sample in a study of shared clonotypes between healthy human individuals. Using immunoSEQ multiplex PCR, the repertoire was profiled, and TCRdb retains in-frame clones only, with some absent. Among about 2.3 million clones listed, just over 90% were seen once. Sequencing was done on a sample of naive CD4+ T cells from PBMCs. The subset: CD45RA+ positively selected. The receptor source for this set is a man aged 18 to 30 in good health. Some clones in this sample may be carry-over from other donors' samples.

The chain links TRBV5-5 to TRBJ2-7, with no clear D. V dropped 0 bases and J dropped 3 bases, with 4 bases sitting between them. The CDR3 is made up of 12 amino acids. CDR1 and CDR2 (germline): SGHKS, YYEKEE (reference sequence). This CDR3 is CASSLVNYEQYF. The CDR3, as DNA: TGTGCCAGCAGCTTGGTTAACTACGAGCAGTACTTC.

V and J are TRBV25-1 and TRBJ2-7; D not certain. Trimming removed 3 bases from V and 3 bases from J, with 9 bases in between. There are 13 residues in the CDR3. Germline CDR1 is MGHDK and CDR2 is SYGVNS. CDR3 amino acids: CASSDVRRYEQYF. CDR3 coding DNA: TGTGCCAGCAGTGACGTTAGGCGCTACGAGCAGTACTTC.

The chain joins TRBV5-5 to TRBJ2-1; D gene uncertain. The CDR3 contains 15 residues. CDR1 is SGHKS and CDR2 is YYEKEE in the germline V gene (reference sequence). Trimming stripped 1 base from V and 4 bases from J, with 12 bases between. In DNA form, the CDR3 reads TGTGCCAGCAGCTTGTTGGGTACAGTTTACAATGAGCAGTTCTTC. Amino acids: CASSLLGTVYNEQFF. The variable domain in full, completed from reference TRBV5-5 and TRBJ2-1, reads DAGVTQSPTHLIKTRGQQVTLRCSPISGHKSVSWYQQVLGQGPQFIFQYYEKEERGRGNFPDRFSARQFPNYSSELNVNALLLGDSALYLCASSLLGTVYNEQFFGPGTRLTVL.

The chain couples TRBV11-3 to TRBJ2-1; 10 nucleotides agree with TRBD1. V lost 5 bases to trimming and J lost 5 bases; unmatched junction nucleotides: 9. The CDR3 extends over 16 amino acids. In germline, CDR1 is SGHNT, CDR2 YENEEA. CDR3 bases: TGTGCCAGCAGCCGCGGGACAGGGGAGAGCCACAATGAGCAGTTCTTC. Translating gives CASSRGTGESHNEQFF.

The gene calls are TRBV11-2 and TRBJ2-1; D may be TRBD2 (6 bases). Germline V gene lookup returns CDR1 SGHAT and CDR2 FQNNGV. Trimming cost V 5 bases and J 4 bases, with 12 bases left between them. This CDR3 has 14 residues. The CDR3 DNA sequence: TGTGCCAGCAGCGCGATTGGGGGGTACAATGAGCAGTTCTTC. Translated, it gives CASSAIGGYNEQFF.

The chain's CDR3 is CASSEGLAGGPTIYNEQFF. The CDR3 nucleotides are TGTGCCAGCAGCGAGGGACTAGCGGGAGGGCCAACAATCTACAATGAGCAGTTCTTC. The chain carries TRBV9 and TRBJ2-1; 16 nucleotides match TRBD2. With 3 bases clipped from V and 3 bases from J, the junction kept 9 bases outside the gene matches. CDR3 size: 19 residues. The V gene's germline CDR1 is SGDLS and CDR2 YYNGEE.

Comments on this clone: Other nucleotide sequences in the sample specify the same CDR3. The rearrangement uses TRBV28 and TRBJ1-5; D gene uncertain. The CDR3 runs to 14 residues. Germline CDR1 MDHEN, CDR2 SYDVKM. V was clipped by 3 bases and J by 1 base, with 7 bases between them. Here the CDR3 reads CASSFGGSNQPQHF. CDR3 bases: TGTGCCAGCAGTTTCGGTGGGAGCAATCAGCCCCAGCATTTT.

The chain has TRBV19 and TRBJ2-5, with D possibly being TRBD1 (6 bases). CDR1 LNHDA and CDR2 SQIVND come from the germline V gene (reference sequence). There are 15 residues in the CDR3. V was clipped by 7 bases and J by 3 bases, with 18 bases between them. As DNA, the CDR3 is TGTGCCAGTAAGGGCCTCGGGGCAGGGGAAGAGACCCAGTACTTC. Translation: CASKGLGAGEETQYF. Full variable domain (rest looked up from reference TRBV19 and TRBJ2-5): DGGITQSPKYLFRKEGQNVTLSCEQNLNHDAMYWYRQDPGQGLRLIYYSQIVNDFQKGDIAEGYSVSREKKESFPLTVTSAQKNPTAFYLCASKGLGAGEETQYFGPGTRLLVL.

The V and J genes are TRBV6-5 and TRBJ1-5; a possible D gene is TRBD1 (6 bases). CDR3 length: 15 amino acids. Per the germline V gene, CDR1 is MNHEY and CDR2 is SVGAGI. The ends were cut back, 0 bases at V and 2 bases at J, with 8 bases in the middle. CDR3 in DNA: TGTGCCAGCAGTTACTCAGCAGGGGGCAATCAGCCCCAGCATTTT. Encoded protein: CASSYSAGGNQPQHF.

The gene calls are TRBV6-6 and TRBJ2-5; no clear D. There are 14 residues in the CDR3. V lost 6 bases and J 0 bases, leaving 11 bases between the germline ends. In germline, CDR1 is MNHNY, CDR2 SVGAGI (reference sequence). The CDR3 bases are TGTGCCAGCAGGTACCAGGCTAACCAAGAGACCCAGTACTTC. Translation: CASRYQANQETQYF.

V and J are TRBV4-2 and TRBJ2-1; maybe TRBD2 (5 bases). Trimming removed 2 bases at V and 0 bases at J, with 11 bases between. CDR3 size: 16 residues. Germline CDR1 reads LGHNA; CDR2 reads YNFKEQ. The CDR3 coding sequence is TGTGCCAGCAGCCAAAGCGGAGCGAACTCCTACAATGAGCAGTTCTTC. Translating it yields CASSQSGANSYNEQFF.

This chain uses TRBV4-1 with TRBJ1-2; D may be TRBD1 (6 bases). The CDR3 covers 15 residues. V was clipped by 3 bases and J by 2 bases, with 13 bases between them. CDR1 is MGHRA, CDR2 YSYEKL, per germline. The CDR3 is CASSQTSTGNYGYTF. The CDR3 DNA reads as TGCGCCAGCAGCCAGACCTCGACAGGAAACTATGGCTACACCTTC.

The chain employs TRBV9 and TRBJ2-1; TRBD2 might be the D (6 bases). CDR1 is SGDLS, CDR2 YYNGEE, per germline. Trimming shortened V by 4 bases and J by 5 bases, and 16 bases separated the two germline ends. This CDR3 comprises 15 residues. Here the CDR3 reads CASSPRVAANNEQFF. The CDR3 coding sequence is TGTGCCAGCAGCCCCCGGGTAGCGGCCAACAATGAGCAGTTCTTC.

The V call is TRBV6-1, the J call TRBJ1-4; D may be TRBD1 (6 bases). Germline CDR1 MNHNS, CDR2 SASEGT. CDR3 size: 17 residues. The V gene lost 0 bases and the J gene lost 0 bases, with 11 bases spanning the gap. CDR3 in DNA: TGTGCCAGCAGTGAAGCGCTGGACAGTGCAACTAATGAAAAACTGTTTTTT. Residues: CASSEALDSATNEKLFF.

This clone was seen just once. This chain joins TRBV27 and TRBJ2-7, with 16 bases identical to TRBD2. This CDR3 is built from 18 residues. Germline CDR1 MNHEY, CDR2 SMNVEV (reference sequence). Trimming removed 6 bases from V and 5 bases from J; junction bases left unmatched: 13. The CDR3, as DNA: TGTGCCAGCAGCCTCGCCGGGACTAGCGGGAGGGCCACCCACGAGCAGTACTTC. Translated: CASSLAGTSGRATHEQYF.

The chain links TRBV5-3 to TRBJ2-6; D is undetermined. TRBV5-3 is an ORF; its function is uncertain. This CDR3 is built from 18 residues. Trimming cost V 4 bases and J 0 bases, with 17 bases left between them. The CDR3 DNA sequence: TGTGCCAGAAGCCCTATATTGTTTTTAGCCTCTGGGGCCAACGTCCTGACTTTC. Residues: CARSPILFLASGANVLTF.

This clone was recorded once. CDR3 amino acids: CASSLFVQQSSTDTQYF. The CDR3, as DNA: TGTGCCAGCAGTTTATTTGTCCAGCAGAGTAGCACAGATACGCAGTATTTT. V usage is TRBV28 and J usage is TRBJ2-3; no definite D call. Trimming cost V 1 base and J 0 bases, with 14 bases left between them. CDR3 length: 17 residues. Germline V gene sequence: CDR1 MDHEN, CDR2 SYDVKM.